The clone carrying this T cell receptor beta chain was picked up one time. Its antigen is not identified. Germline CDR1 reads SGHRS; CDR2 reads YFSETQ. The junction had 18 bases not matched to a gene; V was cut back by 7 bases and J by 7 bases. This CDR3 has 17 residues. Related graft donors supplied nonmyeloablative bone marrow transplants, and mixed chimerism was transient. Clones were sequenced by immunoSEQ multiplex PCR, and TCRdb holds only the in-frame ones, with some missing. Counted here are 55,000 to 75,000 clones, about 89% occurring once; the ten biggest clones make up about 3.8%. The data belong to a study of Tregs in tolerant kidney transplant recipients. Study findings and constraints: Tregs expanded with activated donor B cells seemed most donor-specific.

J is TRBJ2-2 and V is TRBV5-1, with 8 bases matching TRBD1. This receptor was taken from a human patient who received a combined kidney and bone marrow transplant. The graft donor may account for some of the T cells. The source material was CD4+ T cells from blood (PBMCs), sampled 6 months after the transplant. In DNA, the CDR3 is TGCGCCAGCGGCCCGTACCCAGGGGGCGCAGGAGGCGGGGAGCTGTTTTTT. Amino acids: CASGPYPGGAGGGELFF.